This entry lists 27 T cell receptor beta chains sequenced from one sample in a study of identical twins. TCRdb analysed the 5' RACE reads with MiXCR anew, one entry per CDR3 protein. The table includes roughly 1.6 million distinct CDR3 sequences, about 31% detected once. Sequencing used cord blood. The receptors were gathered from a newborn girl in good health.

This clonotype was found a few times. The rearrangement links TRBV20-1 to TRBJ1-5; no firm D call. Germline values: CDR1 DFQATT, CDR2 SNEGSKA (reference sequence). The CDR3 length is 14 residues. The V end was cut by 3 bases, the J end by 2 bases, with 11 bases between. DNA for the CDR3: TGCAGTGCTAGCCCCTTTAGGGGCAATCAGCCCCAGCATTTT. This sequence encodes CSASPFRGNQPQHF.

V is TRBV2 and J is TRBJ2-7; D gene uncertain. The CDR3 consists of 13 residues. Germline-derived CDR1 and CDR2 are SNHLY and FYNNEI. V gave up 7 bases and J gave up 3 bases, with 13 bases separating them. The CDR3 nucleotides are TGTGCCAGCAACCCCCCCGGCGTCTACGAGCAGTACTTC. This translates into CASNPPGVYEQYF.

V is TRBV12-3 or TRBV12-4 and J is TRBJ2-7, with TRBD2 matching over 11 bases. With 4 bases clipped from V and 7 bases from J, the junction kept 12 bases outside the gene matches. The CDR3 is 16 residues long. The CDR3 DNA reads TGTGCCAGCAGTTGGGCTAGCGGGGGGACCTACAATGAGCAGTACTTC. This sequence encodes CASSWASGGTYNEQYF.

The rearrangement uses TRBV20-1 and TRBJ1-2, with a possible D match to TRBD1 (5 bases). The CDR3 totals 13 residues. Germline values: CDR1 DFQATT, CDR2 SNEGSKA (reference sequence). V gave up 4 bases and J gave up 4 bases, with 13 bases separating them. The CDR3 loop is CSATGGFGYGYTF. The CDR3 DNA reads as TGCAGTGCTACCGGGGGGTTTGGCTATGGCTACACCTTC.

The table lists this clonotype with a few counts. This rearrangement joins TRBV28 to TRBJ2-1; TRBD1 might be the D (6 bases). CDR3 length: 15 amino acids. Trimming removed 1 base at V and 5 bases at J, with 12 bases between. Germline values: CDR1 MDHEN, CDR2 SYDVKM. CDR3: CASSLLTGYNNEQFF. The CDR3 DNA reads as TGTGCCAGCAGTTTATTGACAGGTTACAACAATGAGCAGTTCTTC.

The table lists this clonotype with many counts. This chain links TRBV11-2 with TRBJ2-1; D ambiguous. Germline lookup yields CDR1 SGHAT and CDR2 FQNNGV. This CDR3 region has 15 residues. Trimming removed 4 bases from V and 1 base from J, with 11 bases in between. CDR3: CASSSTLKSYNEQFF. Here the CDR3 DNA reads TGTGCCAGCAGCTCCACACTTAAATCCTACAATGAGCAGTTCTTC.

This clonotype was seen a few times. This chain uses TRBV12-3 or TRBV12-4 with TRBJ1-4, with 9 bases that match TRBD1. The CDR3 sequence is 15 residues long. V was clipped by 5 bases and J by 8 bases; unmatched bases: 9. The CDR3 reads CASSLRDREMEKLFF. The CDR3 DNA reads TGTGCCAGCAGTCTCCGGGACAGGGAGATGGAAAAACTGTTTTTT.

This clonotype was counted between two and nine times. J is TRBJ2-1 and V is TRBV7-2; unclear D gene. V dropped 6 bases and J dropped 9 bases, with 18 bases sitting between them. The germline CDR1 and CDR2 sequences are SGHTA and FQGNSA. This CDR3 is built from 14 residues. Here the CDR3 DNA reads TGTGCCAGCAGGCCCTCCAGAATATGGGGTGAGCAGTTCTTC. Residues: CASRPSRIWGEQFF.

The chain combines TRBV4-1 with TRBJ2-7, with TRBD2 matching 8 bases. With V trimmed by 4 bases and J by 7 bases, 6 bases remained unmatched. Germline CDR1 reads MGHRA; CDR2 reads YSYEKL. This CDR3 has 13 residues. The CDR3 is CASSRTSLGEQYF. The DNA for the CDR3 is TGCGCCAGCAGCCGGACTAGCCTTGGGGAGCAGTACTTC.

Here the CDR3 reads CASSPFRIDNQPQHF. CDR3 DNA sequence: TGTGCCAGCTCACCATTCAGGATAGACAATCAGCCCCAGCATTTT. This chain connects TRBV18 to TRBJ1-5; D is uncertain. Trimming pared 2 bases from V and 3 bases from J, leaving 11 bases between. CDR3 length equals 15 residues. Germline V gives CDR1 KGHSH, CDR2 LQKENI.

With regard to this clonotype: A much larger clonotype is one base distant, so this may be a read error. This chain uses TRBV9 with TRBJ2-7; no clear D gene. Germline values: CDR1 SGDLS, CDR2 YYNGEE. The CDR3 is made up of 13 amino acids. Trimming removed 0 bases at V and 7 bases at J, with 11 bases between. In DNA form, the CDR3 reads TGTGCCAGCAGCGTAGGCGCCTACAATGAGCAGTACTTC. This codes for CASSVGAYNEQYF.

V usage is TRBV4-1 and J usage is TRBJ2-3, with 11 positions matching TRBD2. V dropped 8 bases and J dropped 3; count of bases not matched to a gene: 7. CDR3 length: 15 residues. Germline assignment: CDR1 MGHRA and CDR2 YSYEKL. The CDR3 bases are TGCGCCAGCGGACCACTAGCGGGGGCGACAGATACGCAGTATTTT. This codes for CASGPLAGATDTQYF.

This clonotype has just a few counts. J is TRBJ1-2 and V is TRBV20-1; D might be TRBD1 (5 bases). Trimming pared 5 bases from V and 5 bases from J, leaving 15 bases between. Germline loops: CDR1 DFQATT, CDR2 SNEGSKA (reference sequence). The CDR3 sequence is 13 residues long. The CDR3 nucleotides are TGCAGTGCTGCTTTAGGGGCTGGGTATGGCTACACCTTC. Its protein is CSAALGAGYGYTF.

The V gene is TRBV20-1, the J gene TRBJ2-5, with D possibly TRBD1 on 5 matching bases. In germline, CDR1 is DFQATT, CDR2 SNEGSKA (reference sequence). Deletions cut 0 bases from V and 5 bases from J, with 19 bases between. The CDR3 is 16 amino acids. The CDR3 is CSAREFGATFRETQYF. CDR3 sequence (DNA): TGCAGTGCTAGAGAGTTTGGGGCGACGTTCCGGGAGACCCAGTACTTC.

The CDR3 loop reads CASSQGSPLTSGPYNEQFF. Written as DNA, the CDR3 is TGTGCCAGCAGCCAAGGGTCCCCCCTCACTAGCGGGCCCTACAATGAGCAGTTCTTC. The chain combines TRBV4-2 with TRBJ2-1; TRBD2 matches 9 bases. This CDR3 is 19 amino acids long. J was trimmed by 2 bases and V by 1 base; bases with no gene match: 12. Germline CDR1 is LGHNA and CDR2 is YNFKEQ.

The chain joins TRBV20-1 to TRBJ1-6; tentatively, D is TRBD1 (6 bases). The CDR3 runs 14 residues. Germline V lookup: CDR1 DFQATT, CDR2 SNEGSKA (reference sequence). V dropped 7 bases and J dropped 7 bases, with 17 bases sitting between them. CDR3 DNA: TGCAGTGTGTTCCAGGGGCTGGGGAATTCACCCCTCCACTTT. It codes for CSVFQGLGNSPLHF.

V usage is TRBV21-1 and J usage is TRBJ2-1; TRBD2 is taken as the D call from the table, unchecked against the DNA. TRBV21-1 represents a pseudogene. The CDR3 spans 15 residues. CDR3 in amino acids: CASSRRRVTYNEQFF. CDR3 coding DNA: TGTGCCAGCAGCAGGAGGAGGGTGACCTACAATGAGCAGTTCTTC.

This clonotype was recorded a few times. The J gene is TRBJ2-5, the V gene TRBV24-1; D is possibly TRBD1 or TRBD2 (5 bases each). The ends were cut back, 4 bases at V and 11 bases at J, with 25 bases in the middle. This CDR3 spans 16 amino acids. Germline assignment: CDR1 KGHDR and CDR2 SFDVKD. This CDR3 is CATSDGDLLSYNEQYF. The CDR3 coding sequence is TGTGCCACCAGTGACGGGGACCTACTCTCCTACAATGAGCAGTACTTC.

V gene TRBV7-9 combines with J gene TRBJ2-1; the D is unclear. The germline CDR1 and CDR2 sequences are SEHNR and FQNEAQ (reference sequence). There are 15 residues in the CDR3. Trimming stripped 3 bases from V and 3 bases from J, with 12 bases between. The CDR3 region is CASSFFRADYNEQFF. The CDR3, as DNA: TGTGCCAGCAGCTTTTTTAGGGCAGACTACAATGAGCAGTTCTTC.

Notes on this clonotype: One end of the junction varies from germline; a read error may be responsible. The chain links TRBV5-1 to TRBJ2-3; 8 bases agree with TRBD2. Germline V gives CDR1 SGHRS, CDR2 YFSETQ. This CDR3 region has 16 residues. CDR3 coding DNA: TGTGCCAGCAGCGTTAGCGGGGTCGGAGGCACAGATACGCAGTATTTT. Amino acids: CASSVSGVGGTDTQYF.

The chain's CDR3 is CSASGFARQGRYTEAFF. The CDR3 coding sequence is TGCAGTGCTAGCGGGTTTGCTAGACAGGGAAGGTACACTGAAGCTTTCTTT. The chain links TRBV20-1 to TRBJ1-1; 7 nucleotides match TRBD1. Germline CDR1 reads DFQATT; CDR2 reads SNEGSKA (reference sequence). The CDR3 length is 17 residues. J lost 3 bases, V lost 3 bases, and 16 bases had no gene match.

This chain connects TRBV12-5 to TRBJ1-2; D is ambiguous. Germline V gene sequence: CDR1 LGHNT, CDR2 FRNRAP. The V end lost 1 base, the J end lost 8 bases, and 11 bases lay between the germline ends. The CDR3 covers 13 residues. CDR3 sequence (DNA): TGTGCTAGTGGTTTGGACAGTTATGGGGGCTACACCTTC. Its translation: CASGLDSYGGYTF.

This clonotype turned up a few times. J is TRBJ2-7 and V is TRBV3-1; D is unclear. V was cut by 1 base and J by 3 bases, with 16 bases left in between. This CDR3 contains 16 residues. CDR1 LGHDT and CDR2 YNNKEL come from the germline V gene (reference sequence). CDR3 protein: CASSQAVFSTFYEQYF. The CDR3 nucleotides are TGTGCCAGCAGCCAAGCGGTGTTTTCCACCTTCTACGAGCAGTACTTC.

As DNA, the CDR3 is TGCAGTGCTAGTCTAGCGGCACCCGGTGAGCAGTACTTC. Translation gives CSASLAAPGEQYF. The chain uses TRBV20-1 and TRBJ2-7; 7 bases match TRBD2. Germline V lookup: CDR1 DFQATT, CDR2 SNEGSKA (reference sequence). CDR3 length: 13 amino acids. J lost 7 bases, V lost 3 bases, and 9 bases had no gene match.

The chain recombines TRBV9 with TRBJ1-4, with 9 bases matching TRBD1. J was trimmed by 5 bases and V by 0 bases; bases with no gene match: 5. Germline V CDR1 and CDR2: SGDLS, YYNGEE. This CDR3 has 16 residues. CDR3 amino acids: CASSVGDRAVNEKLFF. In nucleotides, the CDR3 is TGTGCCAGCAGCGTAGGGGACAGGGCAGTCAATGAAAAACTGTTTTTT.

This chain uses TRBV18 with TRBJ2-1, with D uncertain. The germline V gene has CDR1 KGHSH and CDR2 LQKENI. Trimming pared 3 bases from V and 0 bases from J, leaving 15 bases between. The CDR3 has 17 residues. CDR3 DNA sequence: TGTGCCAGCTCACCGTACCCTTTGGCGGCCTCCTACAATGAGCAGTTCTTC. Protein sequence: CASSPYPLAASYNEQFF.

Only a few counts were recorded for this clonotype. The chain links TRBV4-1 to TRBJ2-7; 8 positions agree with TRBD1. The CDR3 is 15 residues long. CDR1 and CDR2 from the germline V gene are MGHRA and YSYEKL. V trimming: 4 bases; J trimming: 6 bases; junction bases outside the gene matches: 11. In DNA, the CDR3 is TGCGCCAGCAGCCTCGCGAAAGACAGGGGAGGCGAGCAGTACTTC. It yields the protein CASSLAKDRGGEQYF.